The following is a T cell receptor beta chain sequence with its context. Antigen: not known. This sample's treatment: oral pan-JAK inhibitor, 5-10 mg twice daily. These data are taken from a study of CD8+ T cells in alopecia areata. The CDR3 extends over 16 amino acids. Per the germline V gene, CDR1 is MGHRA and CDR2 is YSYEKL. J was trimmed by 4 bases and V by 3 bases; bases with no gene match: 8. Notes on the study in general: Among the top 100, expanded CD8+ clones, as well as scalp clonality, were significantly decreased by tofacitinib. Numerous expanded lesional clones remained in scalp and blood during tofacitinib. The study found TCR sharing across patients less clear than in mice, possibly for HLA reasons.

As the sequencing template, cDNA was produced by extracting RNA and reverse transcribing it. Clones were sequenced by immunoSEQ multiplex PCR, and TCRdb holds only the in-frame ones, with some missing. The data contain some 220,000 clones, more than 45% of them seen just once; the ten biggest clones take up 1.6%. The source is a human donor with alopecia areata. This specimen consisted of CD4+ T cells sorted from blood, obtained at week 4, from a patient treated with tofacitinib. The chain uses TRBV4-1 and TRBJ1-5; 8 nucleotides line up with TRBD1. The CDR3 DNA follows: TGCGCCAGCAGCCACGCAGCAGGGGGCCCTAATCAGCCCCAGCATTTT. It yields the protein CASSHAAGGPNQPQHF.